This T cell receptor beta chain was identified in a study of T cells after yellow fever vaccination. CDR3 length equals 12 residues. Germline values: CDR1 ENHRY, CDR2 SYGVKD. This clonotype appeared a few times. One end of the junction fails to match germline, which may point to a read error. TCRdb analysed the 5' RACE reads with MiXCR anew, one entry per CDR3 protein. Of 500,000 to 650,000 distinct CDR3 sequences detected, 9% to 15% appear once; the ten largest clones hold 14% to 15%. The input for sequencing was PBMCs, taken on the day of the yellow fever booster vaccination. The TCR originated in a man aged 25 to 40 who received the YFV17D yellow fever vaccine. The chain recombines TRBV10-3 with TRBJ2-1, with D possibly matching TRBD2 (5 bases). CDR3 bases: TGTGCCATCAGTGAGTCACCCCGGCAGGAGGTCTTC. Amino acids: CAISESPRQEVF.